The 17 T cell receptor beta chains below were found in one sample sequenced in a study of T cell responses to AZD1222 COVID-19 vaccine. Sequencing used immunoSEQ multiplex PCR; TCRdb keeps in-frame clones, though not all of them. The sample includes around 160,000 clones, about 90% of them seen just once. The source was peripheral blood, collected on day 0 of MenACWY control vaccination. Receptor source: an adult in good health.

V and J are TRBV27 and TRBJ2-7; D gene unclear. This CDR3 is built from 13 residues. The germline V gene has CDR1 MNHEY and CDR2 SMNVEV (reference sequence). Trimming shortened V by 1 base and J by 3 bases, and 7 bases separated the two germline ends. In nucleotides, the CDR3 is TGTGCCAGCAGTTTATTAGGCGGCTACGAGCAGTACTTC. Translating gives CASSLLGGYEQYF.

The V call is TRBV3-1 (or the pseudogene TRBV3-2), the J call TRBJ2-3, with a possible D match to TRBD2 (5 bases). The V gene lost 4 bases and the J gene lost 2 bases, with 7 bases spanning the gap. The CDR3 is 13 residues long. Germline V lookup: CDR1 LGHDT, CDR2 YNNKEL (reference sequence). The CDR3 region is CASSRLTTDTQYF. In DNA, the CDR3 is TGTGCCAGCAGCCGACTAACCACAGATACGCAGTATTTT.

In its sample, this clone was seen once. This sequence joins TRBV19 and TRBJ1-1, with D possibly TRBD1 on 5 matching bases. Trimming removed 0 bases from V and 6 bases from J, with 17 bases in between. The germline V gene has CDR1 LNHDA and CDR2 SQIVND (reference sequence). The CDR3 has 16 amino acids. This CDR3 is CASSIDTGVWAAEAFF. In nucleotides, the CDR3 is TGTGCCAGTAGTATAGATACAGGTGTCTGGGCTGCTGAAGCTTTCTTT.

The CDR3 nucleotides are TGTGCCACCAGCAGAGATGACAGCGGGAGGTTACTCGGGGAGCTGTTTTTT. Protein sequence: CATSRDDSGRLLGELFF. The chain is built from TRBV15 and TRBJ2-2, with TRBD2 matching over 9 bases. Losses at the gene ends were 0 bases for V and 7 bases for J; bases not matched to a gene: 9. Germline CDR1 and CDR2: LNHNV and YYDKDF (reference sequence). There are 17 residues in the CDR3.

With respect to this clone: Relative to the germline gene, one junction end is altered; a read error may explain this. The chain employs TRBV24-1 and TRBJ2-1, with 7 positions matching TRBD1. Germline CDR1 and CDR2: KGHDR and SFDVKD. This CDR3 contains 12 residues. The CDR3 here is CASRHRGGEQFF. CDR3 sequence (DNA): TGTGCCTCCAGACACAGGGGCGGTGAGCAGTTCTTC.

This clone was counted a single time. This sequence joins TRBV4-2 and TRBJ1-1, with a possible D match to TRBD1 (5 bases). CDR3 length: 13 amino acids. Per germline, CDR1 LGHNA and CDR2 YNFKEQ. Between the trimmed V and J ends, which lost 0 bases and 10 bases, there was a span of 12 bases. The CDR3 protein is CASSQDRGDGAFF. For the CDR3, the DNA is TGTGCCAGCAGCCAAGATCGGGGGGACGGAGCTTTCTTT.

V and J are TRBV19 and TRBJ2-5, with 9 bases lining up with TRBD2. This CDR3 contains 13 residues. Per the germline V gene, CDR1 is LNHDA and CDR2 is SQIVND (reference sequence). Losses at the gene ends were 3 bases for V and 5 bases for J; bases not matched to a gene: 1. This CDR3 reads CASSIGTSETQYF. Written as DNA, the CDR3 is TGTGCCAGTAGTATCGGGACTAGCGAGACCCAGTACTTC. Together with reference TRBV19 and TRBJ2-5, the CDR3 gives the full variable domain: DGGITQSPKYLFRKEGQNVTLSCEQNLNHDAMYWYRQDPGQGLRLIYYSQIVNDFQKGDIAEGYSVSREKKESFPLTVTSAQKNPTAFYLCASSIGTSETQYFGPGTRLLVL.

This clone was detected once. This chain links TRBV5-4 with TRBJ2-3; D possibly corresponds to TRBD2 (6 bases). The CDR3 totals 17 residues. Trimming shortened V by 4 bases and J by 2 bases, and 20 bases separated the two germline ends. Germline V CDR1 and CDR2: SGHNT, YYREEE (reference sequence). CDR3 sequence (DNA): TGTGCCAGCAGCCGCCCCGGGGAGGCCTCCTCCACAGATACGCAGTATTTT. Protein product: CASSRPGEASSTDTQYF.

As DNA, the CDR3 is TGTGCCAGCAGCCAAGTCATAGATACGCAGTATTTT. It encodes CASSQVIDTQYF. This chain connects TRBV3-1 (or the pseudogene TRBV3-2) to TRBJ2-3; D unresolved. The CDR3 extends over 12 amino acids. V shed 1 base and J shed 5 bases, with 4 bases lying between them. The germline gives CDR1 LGHDT, CDR2 YNNKEL (reference sequence).

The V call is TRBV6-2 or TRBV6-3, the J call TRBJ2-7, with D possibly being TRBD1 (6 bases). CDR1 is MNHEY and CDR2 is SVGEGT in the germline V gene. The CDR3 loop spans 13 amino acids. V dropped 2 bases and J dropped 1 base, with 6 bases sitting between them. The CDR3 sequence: CASSYQGSYEQYF. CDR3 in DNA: TGTGCCAGCAGTTACCAGGGGTCCTACGAGCAGTACTTC.

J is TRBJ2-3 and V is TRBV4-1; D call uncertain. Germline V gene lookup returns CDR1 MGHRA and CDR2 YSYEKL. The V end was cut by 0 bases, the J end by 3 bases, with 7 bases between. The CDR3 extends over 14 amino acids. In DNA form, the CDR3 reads TGCGCCAGCAGCCAAGAGTTGGCTACAGATACGCAGTATTTT. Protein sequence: CASSQELATDTQYF.

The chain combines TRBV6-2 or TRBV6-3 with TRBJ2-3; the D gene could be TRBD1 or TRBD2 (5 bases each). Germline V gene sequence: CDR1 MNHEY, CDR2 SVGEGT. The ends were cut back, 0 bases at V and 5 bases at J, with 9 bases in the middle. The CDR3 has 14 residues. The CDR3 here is CASSYSGVGDTQYF. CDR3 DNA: TGTGCCAGCAGTTACTCGGGGGTGGGAGATACGCAGTATTTT.

The CDR3 here is CASSFSGGARNTEAFF. The CDR3 DNA is TGTGCCAGCAGCTTTTCGGGGGGCGCGAGGAACACTGAAGCTTTCTTT. The gene calls are TRBV11-1 and TRBJ1-1, with D possibly matching TRBD1 (6 bases). This CDR3 is 16 amino acids long. V shed 3 bases and J shed 1 base, with 15 bases lying between them. CDR1 and CDR2 (germline): SGHAT, FQDESV (reference sequence).

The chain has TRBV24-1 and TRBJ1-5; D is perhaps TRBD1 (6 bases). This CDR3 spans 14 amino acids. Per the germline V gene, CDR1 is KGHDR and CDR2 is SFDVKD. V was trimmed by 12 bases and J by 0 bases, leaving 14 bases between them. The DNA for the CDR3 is TGTGCCCCAGAGGACAGATATAGCAATCAGCCCCAGCATTTT. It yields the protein CAPEDRYSNQPQHF.

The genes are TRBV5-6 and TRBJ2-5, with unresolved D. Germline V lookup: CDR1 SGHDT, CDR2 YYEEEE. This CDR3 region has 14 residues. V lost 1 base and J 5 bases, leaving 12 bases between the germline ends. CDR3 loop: CASSLRGPWETQYF. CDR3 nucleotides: TGTGCCAGCAGCTTGAGAGGCCCTTGGGAGACCCAGTACTTC.

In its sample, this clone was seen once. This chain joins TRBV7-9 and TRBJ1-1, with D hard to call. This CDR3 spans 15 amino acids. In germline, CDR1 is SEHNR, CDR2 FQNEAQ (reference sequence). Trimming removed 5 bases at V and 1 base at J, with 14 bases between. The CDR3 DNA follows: TGTGCCAGCAGCCGAGCGGTCATCTCGAACACTGAAGCTTTCTTT. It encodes CASSRAVISNTEAFF.

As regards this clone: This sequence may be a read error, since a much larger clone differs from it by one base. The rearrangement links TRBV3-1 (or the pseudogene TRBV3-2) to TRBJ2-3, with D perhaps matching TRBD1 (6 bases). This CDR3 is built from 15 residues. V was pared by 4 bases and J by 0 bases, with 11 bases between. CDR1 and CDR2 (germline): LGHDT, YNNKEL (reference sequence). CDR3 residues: CASSRTASSTDTQYF. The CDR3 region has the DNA TGTGCCAGCAGCCGGACAGCCTCTAGCACAGATACGCAGTATTTT.